The 16 T cell receptor beta chains in this list originate from one sample, sequenced in a study of blood T cells in healthy people across ages (dated by TCRdb to about 2015). Receptor amplification or capture employed 5' RACE. Sequencing took place on an Illumina HiSeq 2500. A second about 7 to 11 cycle PCR used a sample-barcoded 5' primer and a J-beta primer mix. TCRdb took the public reads, trimmed them with fastp at Q25, ran MiXCR for clone calling and kept in-frame beta chains. CDR3 protein sequences are deduplicated, and each keeps its most common genes and DNA. The sample includes approximately 800,000 distinct CDR3 sequences, with around 24% observed a single time. The ten biggest clones cover about 3% of the sample. This sample also appeared in a second study, on T cells of mothers and their children.

The sequenced sample was blood. Receptors were obtained from a boy between 10 and 17 years old in good health.

This clonotype was detected only a few times. The chain carries TRBV5-5 and TRBJ1-5, with 10 nucleotides matching TRBD1. Losses at the gene ends were 4 bases for V and 0 bases for J; bases not matched to a gene: 10. This CDR3 is built from 18 residues. Germline lookup yields CDR1 SGHKS and CDR2 YYEKEE (reference sequence). CDR3 coding DNA: TGTGCCAGCAGCCCCGGGACAGGGGCGACGTATAGCAATCAGCCCCAGCATTTT. This gives the protein CASSPGTGATYSNQPQHF.

This clonotype occurred a few times. The DNA for the CDR3 is TGTGCCAGCAGCTCCAATGGCTACAATGAGCAGTTCTTC. This gives the protein CASSSNGYNEQFF. This sequence joins TRBV11-2 and TRBJ2-1; no firm D call. The germline gives CDR1 SGHAT, CDR2 FQNNGV. This CDR3 region has 13 residues. The V gene lost 4 bases and the J gene lost 3 bases, with 7 bases spanning the gap.

The rearrangement joins TRBV2 to TRBJ1-5; D is unresolved. The ends were cut back, 5 bases at V and 1 base at J, with 12 bases in the middle. CDR1 is SNHLY, CDR2 FYNNEI, per germline. This CDR3 spans 15 amino acids. CDR3 amino acids: CASSKDVGSNQPQHF. DNA of the CDR3: TGTGCCAGCAGTAAGGACGTTGGGAGCAATCAGCCCCAGCATTTT.

The chain uses TRBV6-1 and TRBJ1-6, with 8 bases matching TRBD1. The germline CDR1 and CDR2 sequences are MNHNS and SASEGT. This CDR3 has 13 amino acids. V lost 6 bases to trimming and J lost 11 bases; unmatched junction nucleotides: 6. This CDR3 is CASRGQGSPPLHF. In DNA form, the CDR3 reads TGTGCCAGCAGAGGACAGGGTTCACCACCCCTCCACTTT.

V gene TRBV11-2 combines with J gene TRBJ2-6; 12 nucleotides align to TRBD1. The V and J ends lost 5 bases and 1 base, in that order; junction bases with no gene match: 6. The CDR3 contains 18 residues. The germline CDR1 and CDR2 sequences are SGHAT and FQNNGV. The CDR3 DNA follows: TGTGCCAGCAGCGCTAGGGACAGGGGGCTTTCTGGGGCCAACGTCCTGACTTTC. This translates into CASSARDRGLSGANVLTF.

The J gene is TRBJ2-2, the V gene TRBV5-1; 7 bases match TRBD1. The germline CDR1 and CDR2 sequences are SGHRS and YFSETQ. After removal of 5 bases from V and 3 bases from J, the junction contained 7 bases not matched to a gene. The CDR3 length is 15 residues. The CDR3 DNA follows: TGCGCCAGCAGGAAACAGGGGTCTGACACCGGGGAGCTGTTTTTT. Encoded protein: CASRKQGSDTGELFF.

This clonotype appeared a few times. The chain carries TRBV7-9 and TRBJ2-1; 11 bases are a match to TRBD1. The CDR3 is 16 residues long. With V trimmed by 6 bases and J by 2 bases, 6 bases remained unmatched. Germline V lookup: CDR1 SEHNR, CDR2 FQNEAQ (reference sequence). The CDR3 DNA reads TGTGCCAGCAGTAAGGACAGGGGGCTGACCTACAATGAGCAGTTCTTC. Its translation is CASSKDRGLTYNEQFF.

The gene calls are TRBV29-1 and TRBJ1-2; 11 positions match TRBD1. Germline V lookup: CDR1 SQVTM, CDR2 ANQGSEA. The junction had 6 bases not matched to a gene; V was cut back by 1 base and J by 5 bases. There are 15 residues in the CDR3. CDR3 region: CSVEGRDRGVYGYTF. CDR3 bases: TGCAGCGTTGAAGGGAGGGACAGGGGGGTGTATGGCTACACCTTC.

This clonotype has more than one count but fewer than ten. J is TRBJ1-3 and V is TRBV7-9, with a possible D match to TRBD1 (6 bases). Germline values: CDR1 SEHNR, CDR2 FQNEAQ (reference sequence). This CDR3 comprises 15 residues. The ends were cut back, 2 bases at V and 2 bases at J, with 10 bases in the middle. The CDR3 is CASSLQGPTGNTIYF. The CDR3 nucleotides read TGTGCCAGCAGCTTACAGGGGCCTACTGGAAACACCATATATTTT.

This clonotype has a handful of counts. The chain is built from TRBV28 and TRBJ2-3; 7 nucleotides agree with TRBD2. Trimming took 2 bases from V and 6 from J; bases not matched to a gene: 11. The germline CDR1 and CDR2 sequences are MDHEN and SYDVKM. The CDR3 covers 16 residues. CDR3 sequence reads: CASSLTQTSPGDTQYF. CDR3 in DNA: TGTGCCAGCAGTTTAACCCAGACTAGCCCCGGGGATACGCAGTATTTT.

The V and J genes are TRBV7-3 and TRBJ2-6; D possibly corresponds to TRBD1 (6 bases). The V end lost 2 bases, the J end lost 1 base, and 9 bases lay between the germline ends. This CDR3 is 16 amino acids long. Per the germline V gene, CDR1 is SGHTA and CDR2 is FQGTGA. DNA of the CDR3: TGTGCCAGCAGCTTACTCACAGGGTCTGGGGCCAACGTCCTGACTTTC. Encoded protein: CASSLLTGSGANVLTF. Filled out from reference TRBV7-3 and TRBJ2-6, the complete variable domain reads GAGVSQTPSNKVTEKGKYVELRCDPISGHTALYWYRQSLGQGPEFLIYFQGTGAADDSGLPNDRFFAVRPEGSVSTLKIQRTERGDSAVYLCASSLLTGSGANVLTFGAGSRLTVL.

V gene TRBV2 combines with J gene TRBJ1-1; D call uncertain. Looked up from germline, CDR1 is SNHLY and CDR2 is FYNNEI. The V end was cut by 4 bases, the J end by 1 base, with 7 bases between. There are 13 residues in the CDR3. The CDR3 sequence is CASSATPNTEAFF. The CDR3 DNA follows: TGTGCCAGCAGTGCGACACCGAACACTGAAGCTTTCTTT.

The chain links TRBV6-1 to TRBJ1-5, with TRBD1 identical over 7 bases. Germline V gene sequence: CDR1 MNHNS, CDR2 SASEGT. This CDR3 has 14 amino acids. V trimming: 7 bases; J trimming: 5 bases; junction bases outside the gene matches: 8. The CDR3 reads CASNLGQLDQPQHF. The CDR3 DNA is TGTGCCAGCAATTTGGGACAGCTCGATCAGCCCCAGCATTTT.

The chain employs TRBV29-1 and TRBJ2-1, with a tentative D call TRBD2 (6 bases). Germline V lookup: CDR1 SQVTM, CDR2 ANQGSEA. Trimming took 3 bases from V and 9 from J, leaving 15 bases between them. The CDR3 spans 13 residues. Written as DNA, the CDR3 is TGCAGCGTTGACATTGAGGCGGGATTTGAGCAGTTCTTC. It translates to CSVDIEAGFEQFF.

This clonotype showed up many times. This rearrangement joins TRBV7-3 to TRBJ2-3; no clear D. Deletions cut 2 bases from V and 5 bases from J, with 5 bases between. Germline-derived CDR1 and CDR2 are SGHTA and FQGTGA. The CDR3 has 12 amino acids. The CDR3 here is CASSLLGDTQYF. The DNA of the CDR3 is TGTGCCAGCAGCTTACTCGGAGATACGCAGTATTTT.

This clonotype has a handful of counts. The chain carries TRBV20-1 and TRBJ1-6; no clear D. The V end was cut by 0 bases, the J end by 10 bases, with 16 bases between. This CDR3 is 15 amino acids long. Germline V gene sequence: CDR1 DFQATT, CDR2 SNEGSKA (reference sequence). The CDR3 nucleotides are TGCAGTGCTAGAGATATGTCGGGTCCCGGATCACCCCTCCACTTT. Protein sequence: CSARDMSGPGSPLHF.